Each of the 22 T cell receptor beta chains below was sequenced from the same sample in a study of PD-L1 blockade in urothelial cancer. Measured with immunoSEQ multiplex PCR; TCRdb has only the in-frame clones, and not every one. The repertoire holds 30,000 to 40,000 clones, with just over 35% as singletons. Sequenced material: tumor tissue, taken before atezolizumab (anti-PD-L1) treatment. These receptors were collected from a man aged 60-69 years with urothelial cancer.

The chain is built from TRBV19 and TRBJ1-1; D not resolved. V was cut by 6 bases and J by 1 base, with 9 bases left in between. The germline gives CDR1 LNHDA, CDR2 SQIVND (reference sequence). This CDR3 comprises 13 residues. In DNA form, the CDR3 reads TGTGCCAGTAGGTTAGAGCCGAACACTGAAGCTTTCTTT. Encoded protein: CASRLEPNTEAFF.

The chain is built from TRBV6-8 and TRBJ2-5, with TRBD1 matching over 8 bases. This CDR3 spans 13 amino acids. Germline V gene sequence: CDR1 MNHGY, CDR2 SAAAGT. After removal of 8 bases from V and 3 bases from J, the junction contained 5 bases not matched to a gene. CDR3 sequence (DNA): TGTGCCAGCGGGACAGGACATAAAGAGACCCAGTACTTC. Translation gives CASGTGHKETQYF.

About this clone itself: A junction boundary mismatches the germline segment, possibly from a read error. V and J are TRBV28 and TRBJ2-7, with 10 bases lining up with TRBD2. The CDR3 is 15 residues long. The germline CDR1 and CDR2 sequences are MDHEN and SYDVKM. The CDR3 nucleotides are TGTGCCAGCAGTTTATCTAGCGGGAGCTCCCACGAGCAGTACTTC. Encoded protein: CASSLSSGSSHEQYF.

The genes are TRBV10-1 and TRBJ2-2, with TRBD1 matching over 8 bases. V shed 0 bases and J 4 bases; nucleotides not matched to a gene: 4. The germline CDR1 and CDR2 sequences are WNHNN and SYGVQD (reference sequence). The CDR3 extends over 16 amino acids. The CDR3 loop is CASSESDRVGTGELFF. The CDR3 DNA reads as TGCGCCAGCAGTGAGTCGGACAGGGTTGGCACCGGGGAGCTGTTTTTT.

This clone occurred a few times. The rearrangement joins TRBV7-6 to TRBJ2-7; possibly TRBD2 for D (5 bases). The CDR3 covers 14 residues. Germline V gene lookup returns CDR1 SGHVS and CDR2 FNYEAQ. V was trimmed by 4 bases and J by 1 base, leaving 11 bases between them. The CDR3 bases are TGTGCCAGCAGCTCCAGCGGCACATCCTACGAGCAGTACTTC. This translates into CASSSSGTSYEQYF.

This chain uses TRBV19 with TRBJ1-2; D unclear. The CDR3 is 12 amino acids. The germline V gene encodes CDR1 LNHDA and CDR2 SQIVND (reference sequence). V gave up 6 bases and J gave up 7 bases, with 12 bases separating them. The CDR3 sequence: CASRTPGSGYTF. The CDR3 bases are TGTGCCAGTAGGACTCCAGGAAGTGGCTACACCTTC.

This clone showed up just a few times. The rearrangement uses TRBV16 and TRBJ1-4, with D perhaps TRBD1 (5 bases). Deletions cut 1 base from V and 4 bases from J, with 13 bases between. This CDR3 is built from 16 residues. The germline CDR1 and CDR2 sequences are KGHSY and FQNENV. The CDR3 loop is CASSQWRRDDNEKLFF. CDR3 DNA sequence: TGTGCCAGCAGCCAATGGAGGCGGGACGATAATGAAAAACTGTTTTTT.

The chain is built from TRBV28 and TRBJ2-1; TRBD2 agrees at 7 bases. Germline V gives CDR1 MDHEN, CDR2 SYDVKM. The V segment lost 3 bases and the J segment 5 bases; nucleotides outside the gene matches: 10. The CDR3 sequence is 16 residues long. CDR3 in DNA: TGTGCCAGCAGTTTTAGTGGGGCGGGAGTTAACAATGAGCAGTTCTTC. It specifies CASSFSGAGVNNEQFF. The whole variable domain, remainder taken from reference TRBV28 and TRBJ2-1, is DVKVTQSSRYLVKRTGEKVFLECVQDMDHENMFWYRQDPGLGLRLIYFSYDVKMKEKGDIPEGYSVSREKKERFSLILESASTNQTSMYLCASSFSGAGVNNEQFFGPGTRLTVL.

This clone was seen only once. The chain recombines TRBV18 with TRBJ2-3; 8 nucleotides align to TRBD2. The CDR3 is 15 residues long. With 6 bases clipped from V and 1 base from J, the junction kept 6 bases outside the gene matches. Per germline, CDR1 KGHSH and CDR2 LQKENI. The CDR3 sequence: CASSPRGDGTDTQYF. Written as DNA, the CDR3 is TGTGCCAGCTCGCCGCGGGGGGACGGCACAGATACGCAGTATTTT.

The genes are TRBV6-8 and TRBJ1-2; 7 bases fit TRBD1. V lost 4 bases and J lost 2; bases outside the gene matches: 10. The CDR3 has 16 residues. The V gene's germline CDR1 is MNHGY and CDR2 SAAAGT. The CDR3 reads CASSLARQGLNYGYTF. The CDR3 nucleotides read TGTGCCAGCAGTTTGGCAAGACAGGGATTAAACTATGGCTACACCTTC.

The chain uses TRBV28 and TRBJ2-1, with D tentatively TRBD2 (5 bases). The CDR3 runs 17 residues. V lost 2 bases, J lost 0 bases, and 14 bases lay in between. Germline loops: CDR1 MDHEN, CDR2 SYDVKM. The CDR3, as DNA: TGTGCCAGCAGTTTACCCTCATCGGGAAGCTCCTACAATGAGCAGTTCTTC. Its translation is CASSLPSSGSSYNEQFF.

The chain is built from TRBV18 and TRBJ2-7, with 12 bases that match TRBD2. Germline CDR1 KGHSH, CDR2 LQKENI. V was pared by 3 bases and J by 5 bases, with 5 bases of the junction left unmatched. The CDR3 covers 15 residues. Written as DNA, the CDR3 is TGTGCCAGCTCACCCTCTAGCGGGGGGGCCGACGAGCAGTACTTC. It translates to CASSPSSGGADEQYF.

V and J are TRBV10-3 and TRBJ2-7; D might be TRBD2 (5 bases). Germline V lookup: CDR1 ENHRY, CDR2 SYGVKD. The CDR3 loop spans 14 amino acids. Trimming removed 0 bases at V and 6 bases at J, with 12 bases between. For the CDR3, the DNA is TGTGCCATCAGTGAGTCAGGAGGCGTTCGCGAGCAGTACTTC. Translating it yields CAISESGGVREQYF.

The chain carries TRBV7-1 and TRBJ2-7; D possibly corresponds to TRBD2 (5 bases). TRBV7-1 is sorted into the ORF group, with uncertain function. This CDR3 comprises 13 residues. V was cut by 5 bases and J by 3 bases, with 11 bases left in between. The CDR3 DNA follows: TGTGCCAGCAGCCCTAGCAAGGTCTACGAGCAGTACTTC. Its translation is CASSPSKVYEQYF.

This clone appeared a few times. The genes are TRBV30 and TRBJ1-1; no clear D. V lost 3 bases and J 1 base, leaving 6 bases between the germline ends. The CDR3 sequence is 12 residues long. CDR1 and CDR2 from the germline V gene are GTSNPN and SVGIG (reference sequence). In DNA, the CDR3 is TGTGCCTGGAGAAGGTGGAACACTGAAGCTTTCTTT. Protein product: CAWRRWNTEAFF. Complete variable domain (other parts from reference TRBV30 and TRBJ1-1): SQTIHQWPATLVQPVGSPLSLECTVEGTSNPNLYWYRQAAGRGLQLLFYSVGIGQISSEVPQNLSASRPQDRQFILSSKKLLLSDSGFYLCAWRRWNTEAFFGQGTRLTVV.

This clone came up a few times. The V call is TRBV11-3, the J call TRBJ2-2; TRBD1 or TRBD2 may be the D gene (5 bases each). The CDR3 is 16 amino acids. The germline CDR1 and CDR2 sequences are SGHNT and YENEEA. The V gene lost 6 bases and the J gene lost 4 bases, with 18 bases spanning the gap. CDR3 amino acids: CASSYEGFRSTGELFF. In DNA, the CDR3 is TGTGCCAGCAGTTACGAGGGGTTCCGAAGCACCGGGGAGCTGTTTTTT.

V is TRBV5-1 and J is TRBJ1-5; no reliable D call. CDR3 size: 14 residues. Trimming took off 0 bases at V and 3 bases at J, with 7 bases between the two ends. Germline lookup yields CDR1 SGHRS and CDR2 YFSETQ. In nucleotides, the CDR3 is TGCGCCAGCAGCTTGGGAGGCGACAATCAGCCCCAGCATTTT. This gives the protein CASSLGGDNQPQHF.

This clone has only a few counts. The chain uses TRBV5-3 and TRBJ1-5, with D possibly TRBD1 on 6 matching bases. TRBV5-3 is an open reading frame, and its role is uncertain. Trimming pared 0 bases from V and 7 bases from J, leaving 17 bases between. CDR3 length equals 16 residues. CDR3 DNA: TGTGCCAGAAGCTTGGCCCCCAGGGGCCGGATCCAGCCCCAGCATTTT. This translates into CARSLAPRGRIQPQHF.

The chain recombines TRBV30 with TRBJ2-5, with D possibly being TRBD2 (5 bases). CDR1 and CDR2 (germline): GTSNPN, SVGIG (reference sequence). The CDR3 loop spans 12 amino acids. Deletions cut 1 base from V and 5 bases from J, with 8 bases between. For the CDR3, the DNA is TGTGCCTGGAGTGGAGGGTGGGAGACCCAGTACTTC. Residues: CAWSGGWETQYF.

V and J are TRBV14 and TRBJ1-4; the match to TRBD1 covers 10 bases. This CDR3 has 17 amino acids. CDR1 is SGHDN, CDR2 FVKESK, per germline. Losses at the gene ends were 0 bases for V and 7 bases for J; bases not matched to a gene: 8. The DNA for the CDR3 is TGTGCCAGCAGCCAAGATTTCACGGGACAGGGGTCTGAAAAACTGTTTTTT. Protein sequence: CASSQDFTGQGSEKLFF. The full variable domain, with the rest looked up from reference TRBV14 and TRBJ1-4, is EAGVTQFPSHSVIEKGQTVTLRCDPISGHDNLYWYRRVMGKEIKFLLHFVKESKQDESGMPNNRFLAERTGGTYSTLKVQPAELEDSGVYFCASSQDFTGQGSEKLFFGSGTQLSVL.

This clone was detected a few times. The rearrangement joins TRBV28 to TRBJ2-7, with 7 bases lining up with TRBD2. The length of the CDR3 is 14 residues. Germline loops: CDR1 MDHEN, CDR2 SYDVKM. J lost 0 bases, V lost 5 bases, and 4 bases had no gene match. The CDR3 here is CASSAGGSSYEQYF. CDR3 bases: TGTGCCAGCAGTGCGGGCGGGAGCTCCTACGAGCAGTACTTC.

This clone turned up a few times. The J gene is TRBJ2-2, the V gene TRBV18, with 9 bases fitting TRBD1. CDR1 is KGHSH and CDR2 is LQKENI in the germline V gene. With 6 bases clipped from V and 5 bases from J, the junction kept 16 bases outside the gene matches. This CDR3 comprises 18 residues. The CDR3 region has the DNA TGTGCCAGCTCTCCAAGAGTACCGGGACAGGGAAGTACCGGGGAGCTGTTTTTT. Protein sequence: CASSPRVPGQGSTGELFF.